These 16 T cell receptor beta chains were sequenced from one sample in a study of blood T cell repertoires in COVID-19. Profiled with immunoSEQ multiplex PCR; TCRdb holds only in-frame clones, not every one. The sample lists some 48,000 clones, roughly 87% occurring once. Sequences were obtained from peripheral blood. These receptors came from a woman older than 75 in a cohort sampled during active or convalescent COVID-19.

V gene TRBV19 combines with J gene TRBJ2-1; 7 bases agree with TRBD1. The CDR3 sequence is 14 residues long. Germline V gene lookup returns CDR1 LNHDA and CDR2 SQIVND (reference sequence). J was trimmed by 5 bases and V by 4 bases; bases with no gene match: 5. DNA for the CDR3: TGTGCCAGTAGTAGGGACAGACGGAACAATGAGCAGTTCTTC. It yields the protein CASSRDRRNNEQFF.

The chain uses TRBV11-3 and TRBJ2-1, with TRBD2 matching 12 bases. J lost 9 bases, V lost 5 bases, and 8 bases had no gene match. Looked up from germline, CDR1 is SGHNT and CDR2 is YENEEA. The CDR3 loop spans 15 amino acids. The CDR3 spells CASSLTSGRWGEQFF. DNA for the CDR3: TGTGCCAGCAGCCTTACTAGCGGGAGGTGGGGTGAGCAGTTCTTC.

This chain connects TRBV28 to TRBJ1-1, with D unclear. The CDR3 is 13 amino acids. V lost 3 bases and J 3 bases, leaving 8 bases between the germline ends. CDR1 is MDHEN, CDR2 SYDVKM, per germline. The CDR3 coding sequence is TGTGCCAGCAGTTTGAGTGAGGACACTGAAGCTTTCTTT. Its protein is CASSLSEDTEAFF.

The CDR3 bases are TGTGCCAGCAGTTACTCAGTCGGAGGGAGCGGAGGCTACACCTTC. This sequence encodes CASSYSVGGSGGYTF. V usage is TRBV6-5 and J usage is TRBJ1-2; D is ambiguous. The V gene lost 0 bases and the J gene lost 8 bases, with 16 bases spanning the gap. This CDR3 contains 15 residues. Germline-derived CDR1 and CDR2 are MNHEY and SVGAGI.

For the CDR3, the DNA is TGTGCCAGCAGCTTAGTAAAATGGAGCTACGAGCAGTACTTC. Amino acid sequence: CASSLVKWSYEQYF. The chain uses TRBV7-2 and TRBJ2-7; D is ambiguous. The CDR3 loop spans 14 amino acids. Per the germline V gene, CDR1 is SGHTA and CDR2 is FQGNSA. The V end was cut by 1 base, the J end by 3 bases, with 10 bases between.

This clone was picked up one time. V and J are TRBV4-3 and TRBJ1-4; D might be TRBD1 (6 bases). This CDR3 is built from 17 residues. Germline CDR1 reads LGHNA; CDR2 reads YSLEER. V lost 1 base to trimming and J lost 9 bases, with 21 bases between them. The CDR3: CASSQAYGPEGGKKLFF. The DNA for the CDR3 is TGCGCCAGCAGCCAAGCATACGGACCGGAGGGGGGGAAAAAACTGTTTTTT.

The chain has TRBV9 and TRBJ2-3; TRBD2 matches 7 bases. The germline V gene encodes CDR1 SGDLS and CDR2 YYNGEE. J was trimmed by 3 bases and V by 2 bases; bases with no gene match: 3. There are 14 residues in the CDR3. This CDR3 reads CASSVWGGTDTQYF. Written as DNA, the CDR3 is TGTGCCAGCAGCGTTTGGGGGGGTACAGATACGCAGTATTTT.

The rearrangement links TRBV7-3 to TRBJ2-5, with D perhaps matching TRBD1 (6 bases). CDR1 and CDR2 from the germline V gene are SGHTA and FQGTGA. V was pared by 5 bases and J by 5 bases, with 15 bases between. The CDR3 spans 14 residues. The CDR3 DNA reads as TGTGCCAGCAGCCCTACAGGGTTACAGGAGACCCAGTACTTC. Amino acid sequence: CASSPTGLQETQYF.

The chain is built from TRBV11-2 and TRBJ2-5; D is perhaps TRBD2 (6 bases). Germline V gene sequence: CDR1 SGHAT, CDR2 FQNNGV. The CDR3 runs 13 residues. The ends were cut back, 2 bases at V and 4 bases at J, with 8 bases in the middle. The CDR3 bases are TGTGCCAGCAGCTTATTCGGGGGAGAGACCCAGTACTTC. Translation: CASSLFGGETQYF.

The CDR3 sequence: CASSFWTFMNTEAFF. Here the CDR3 DNA reads TGTGCCAGCAGCTTCTGGACATTTATGAACACTGAAGCTTTCTTT. The chain recombines TRBV5-5 with TRBJ1-1; D is perhaps TRBD1 (5 bases). The V and J ends lost 2 bases and 0 bases respectively, with 11 bases between them. This CDR3 has 15 residues. Germline lookup yields CDR1 SGHKS and CDR2 YYEKEE (reference sequence).

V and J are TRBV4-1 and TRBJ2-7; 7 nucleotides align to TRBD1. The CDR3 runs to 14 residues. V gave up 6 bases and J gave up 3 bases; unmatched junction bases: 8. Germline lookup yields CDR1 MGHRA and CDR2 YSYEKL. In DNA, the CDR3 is TGCGCCAGCAGTCACCCGGGACAGAACTACGAGCAGTACTTC. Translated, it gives CASSHPGQNYEQYF.

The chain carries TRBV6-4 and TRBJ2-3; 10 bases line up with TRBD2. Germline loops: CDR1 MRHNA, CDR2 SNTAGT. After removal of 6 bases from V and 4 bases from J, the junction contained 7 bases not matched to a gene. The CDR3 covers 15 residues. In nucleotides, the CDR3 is TGTGCCAGCAGAAGCGGGAGGGCCGAGGCAGATACGCAGTATTTT. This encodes CASRSGRAEADTQYF.

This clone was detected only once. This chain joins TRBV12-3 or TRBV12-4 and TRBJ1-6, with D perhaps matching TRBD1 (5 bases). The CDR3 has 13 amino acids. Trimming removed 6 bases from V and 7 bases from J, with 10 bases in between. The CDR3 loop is CASRGRYNSPLHF. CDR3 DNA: TGTGCCAGCAGGGGGCGGTACAATTCACCCCTCCACTTT.

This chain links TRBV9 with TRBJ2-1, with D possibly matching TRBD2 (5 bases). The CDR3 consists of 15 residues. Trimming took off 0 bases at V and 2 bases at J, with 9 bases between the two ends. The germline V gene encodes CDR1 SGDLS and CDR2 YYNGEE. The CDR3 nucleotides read TGTGCCAGCAGCGTAGGAGGGAACGCCTACAATGAGCAGTTCTTC. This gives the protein CASSVGGNAYNEQFF.

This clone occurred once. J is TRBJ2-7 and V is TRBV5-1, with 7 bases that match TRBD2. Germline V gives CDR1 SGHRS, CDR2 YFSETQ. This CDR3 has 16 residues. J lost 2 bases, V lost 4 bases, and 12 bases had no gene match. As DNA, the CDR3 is TGCGCCAGCAGCGAACGGGCCGGGACTACCACCTACGAGCAGTACTTC. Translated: CASSERAGTTTYEQYF.

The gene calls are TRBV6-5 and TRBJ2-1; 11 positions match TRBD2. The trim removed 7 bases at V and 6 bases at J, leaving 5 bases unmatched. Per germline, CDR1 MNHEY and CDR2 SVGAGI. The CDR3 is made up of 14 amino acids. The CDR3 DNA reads TGTGCCAGCACGAATAGCGGGGGGGCCAATGAGCAGTTCTTC. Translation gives CASTNSGGANEQFF.